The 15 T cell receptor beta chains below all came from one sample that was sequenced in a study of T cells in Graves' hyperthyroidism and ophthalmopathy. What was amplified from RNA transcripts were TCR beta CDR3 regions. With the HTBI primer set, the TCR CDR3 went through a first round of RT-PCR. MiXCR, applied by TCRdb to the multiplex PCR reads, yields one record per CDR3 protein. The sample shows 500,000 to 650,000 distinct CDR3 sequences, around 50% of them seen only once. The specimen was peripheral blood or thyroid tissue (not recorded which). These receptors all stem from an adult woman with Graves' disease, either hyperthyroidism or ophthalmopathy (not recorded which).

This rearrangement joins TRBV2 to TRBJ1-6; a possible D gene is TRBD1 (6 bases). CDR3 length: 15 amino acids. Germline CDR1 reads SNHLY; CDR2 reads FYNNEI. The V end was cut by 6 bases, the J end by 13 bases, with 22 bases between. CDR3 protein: CASRPTGARGYPLHF. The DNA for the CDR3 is TGTGCCAGCAGACCGACGGGGGCGCGGGGTTATCCCCTCCACTTT.

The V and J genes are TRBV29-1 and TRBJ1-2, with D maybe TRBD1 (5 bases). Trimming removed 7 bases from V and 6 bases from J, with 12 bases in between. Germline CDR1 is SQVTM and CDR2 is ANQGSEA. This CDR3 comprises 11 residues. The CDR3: CSGSREDGYTF. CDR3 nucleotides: TGCAGCGGTTCCAGGGAGGATGGCTACACCTTC.

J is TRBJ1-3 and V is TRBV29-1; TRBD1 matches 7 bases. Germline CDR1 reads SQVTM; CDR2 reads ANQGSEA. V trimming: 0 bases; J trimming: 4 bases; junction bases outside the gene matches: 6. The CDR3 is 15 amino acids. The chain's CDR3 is CSVEDRRTGGNTIYF. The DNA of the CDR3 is TGCAGCGTTGAAGATCGGCGGACAGGAGGAAACACCATATATTTT.

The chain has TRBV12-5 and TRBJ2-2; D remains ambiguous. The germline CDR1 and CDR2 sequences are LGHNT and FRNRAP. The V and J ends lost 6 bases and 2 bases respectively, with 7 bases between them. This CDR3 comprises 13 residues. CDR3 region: CASGPHNTGELFF. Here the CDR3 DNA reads TGTGCTAGTGGCCCACATAACACCGGGGAGCTGTTTTTT.

In nucleotides, the CDR3 is TGTGCCAGCAGCTTAGGAGGGATCCATCAGCCCCAGCATTTT. Amino acids: CASSLGGIHQPQHF. The chain joins TRBV7-8 to TRBJ1-5; D unresolved. Per germline, CDR1 SGHVS and CDR2 FQNEAQ. V was shortened by 1 base and J by 5 bases, with 9 bases between the two germline ends. The CDR3 covers 14 residues.

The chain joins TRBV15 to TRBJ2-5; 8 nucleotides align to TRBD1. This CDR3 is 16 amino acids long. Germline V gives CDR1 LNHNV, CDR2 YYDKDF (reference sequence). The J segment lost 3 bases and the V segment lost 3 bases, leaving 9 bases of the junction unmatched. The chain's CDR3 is CATSRRQGRGEETQYF. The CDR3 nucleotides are TGTGCCACCAGCAGGAGACAGGGGCGCGGAGAAGAGACCCAGTACTTC.

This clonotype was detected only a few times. CDR3 protein: CASHVPRTGSTEAFF. CDR3 coding DNA: TGTGCCAGCCATGTCCCCCGGACAGGGAGCACTGAAGCTTTCTTT. This chain links TRBV19 with TRBJ1-1; 8 positions match TRBD1. V lost 9 bases, J lost 4 bases, and 13 bases stayed unmatched. The CDR3 covers 15 residues. Germline lookup yields CDR1 LNHDA and CDR2 SQIVND (reference sequence).

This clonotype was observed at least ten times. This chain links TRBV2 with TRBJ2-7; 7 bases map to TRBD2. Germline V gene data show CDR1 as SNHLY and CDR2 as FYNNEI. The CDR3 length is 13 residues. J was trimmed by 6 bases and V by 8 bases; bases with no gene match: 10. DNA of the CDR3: TGTGCCAGCTTCGCCCGGGGACTACTCGAGCAGTACTTC. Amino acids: CASFARGLLEQYF.

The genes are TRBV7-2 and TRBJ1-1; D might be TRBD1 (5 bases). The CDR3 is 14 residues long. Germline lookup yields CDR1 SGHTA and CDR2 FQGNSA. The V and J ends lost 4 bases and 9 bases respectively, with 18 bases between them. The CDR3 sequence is CASSSSGGSRKAFF. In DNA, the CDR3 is TGTGCCAGCAGCTCCTCCGGGGGGTCCAGAAAAGCTTTCTTT.

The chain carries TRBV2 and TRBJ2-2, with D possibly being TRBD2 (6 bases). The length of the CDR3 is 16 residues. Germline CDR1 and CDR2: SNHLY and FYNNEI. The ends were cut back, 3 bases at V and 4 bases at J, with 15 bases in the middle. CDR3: CASSDPTGASTGELFF. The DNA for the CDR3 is TGTGCCAGCAGTGATCCAACGGGAGCCAGCACCGGGGAGCTGTTTTTT.

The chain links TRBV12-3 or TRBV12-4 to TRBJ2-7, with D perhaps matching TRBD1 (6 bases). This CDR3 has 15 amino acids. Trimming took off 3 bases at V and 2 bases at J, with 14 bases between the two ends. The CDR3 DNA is TGTGCCAGCAGTTTGGAACAGGGAATTACCTACGAGCAGTACTTC. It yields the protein CASSLEQGITYEQYF.

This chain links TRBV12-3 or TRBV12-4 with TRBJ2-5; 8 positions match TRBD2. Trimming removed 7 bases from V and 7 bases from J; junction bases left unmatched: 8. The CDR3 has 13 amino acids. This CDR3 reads CASIFSGDGTQYF. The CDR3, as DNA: TGTGCCAGCATCTTTAGCGGGGACGGGACCCAGTACTTC.

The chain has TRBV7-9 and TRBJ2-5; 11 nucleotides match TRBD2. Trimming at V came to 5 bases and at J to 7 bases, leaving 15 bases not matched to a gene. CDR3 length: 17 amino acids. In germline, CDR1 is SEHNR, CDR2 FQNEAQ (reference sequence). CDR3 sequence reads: CASSHPGLAVPSGTQYF. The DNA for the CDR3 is TGTGCCAGCAGCCACCCGGGACTAGCGGTCCCCAGCGGGACCCAGTACTTC.

The CDR3 region is CASSRGQSEAFF. The CDR3, as DNA: TGTGCCAGCAGCCGGGGACAGAGTGAAGCTTTCTTT. This sequence joins TRBV7-8 and TRBJ1-1; 7 nucleotides align to TRBD1. The CDR3 is made up of 12 amino acids. Germline loops: CDR1 SGHVS, CDR2 FQNEAQ. The junction had 4 bases not matched to a gene; V was cut back by 5 bases and J by 7 bases. Complete variable domain (other parts from reference TRBV7-8 and TRBJ1-1): GAGVSQSPRYKVAKRGQDVALRCDPISGHVSLFWYQQALGQGPEFLTYFQNEAQLDKSGLPSDRFFAERPEGSVSTLKIQRTQQEDSAVYLCASSRGQSEAFFGQGTRLTVV.

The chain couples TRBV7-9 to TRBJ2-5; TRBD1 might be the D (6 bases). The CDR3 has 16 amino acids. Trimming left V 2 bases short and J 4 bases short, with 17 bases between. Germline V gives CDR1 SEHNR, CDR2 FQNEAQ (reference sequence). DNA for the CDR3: TGTGCCAGCAGCTTATGGGGCAGGGGCGGTGGAGAGACCCAGTACTTC. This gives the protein CASSLWGRGGGETQYF.